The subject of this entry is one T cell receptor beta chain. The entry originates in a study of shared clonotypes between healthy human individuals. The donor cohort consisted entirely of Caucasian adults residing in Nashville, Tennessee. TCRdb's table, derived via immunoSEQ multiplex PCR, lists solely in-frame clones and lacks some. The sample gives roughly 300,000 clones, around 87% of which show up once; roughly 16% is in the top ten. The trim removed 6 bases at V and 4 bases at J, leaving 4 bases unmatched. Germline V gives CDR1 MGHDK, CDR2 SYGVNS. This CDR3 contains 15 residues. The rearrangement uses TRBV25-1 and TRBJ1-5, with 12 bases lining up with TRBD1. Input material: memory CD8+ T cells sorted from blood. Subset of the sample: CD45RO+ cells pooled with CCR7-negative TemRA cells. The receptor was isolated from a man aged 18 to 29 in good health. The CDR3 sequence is CASSGTGGLNQPQHF. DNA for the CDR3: TGTGCCAGCAGCGGGACAGGGGGCCTTAATCAGCCCCAGCATTTT.